One TCR beta chain is described in this entry. This clone's antigen is unknown. Per-base quality was not reported, and no clone a single base away is much larger than it. Genomic DNA was isolated using the Qiagen DNeasy kit from unsorted PBMCs as well as from negatively selected CD4+ and CD8+ fractions. Amplification of TCR beta CDR3 regions was done by immunoSEQ multiplex PCR with primers that anneal to V and J segments. A synthetic immune receptor repertoire was used to minimize amplification bias, and remaining bias was computationally removed after sequencing. The paper's data handling went like this. Repertoire diversity was quantified as the Shannon entropy index using custom Python scripts. The unsorted, CD4+ and CD8+ repertoires were each analyzed separately, with the exception of combined analyses, where CD4+ and CD8+ sequences were merged in silico. Clonal expansion was defined as at least a 2-fold frequency increase after treatment relative to C1D1, with a pseudocount of 0.5 for undetected baseline clones. Singleton clones were defined as clones with 0 or 1 copy at C1D1, and non-singleton clones were defined as clones with 2 or more copies. Clones expanded in unsorted samples were labelled as CD4+, CD8+ or unknown by matching protein sequences in sorted samples from the same patient. Wilcoxon tests on paired samples were used to test diversity changes from C1D1 to C4D1. Held by TCRdb, this immuneACCESS table contains in-frame sequences only and omits some clones. Under half of the omission traces to an unresolved V gene where checked; the cause of the rest is unknown. V, J and clone size are those of that table, while D and trimming were read from the DNA. This sample gives about 99,000 clones in total; roughly 79% of them show up just once. Jointly, the top ten make up 15% to 20% of the sample.

The CDR3 holds 14 amino acids from the cysteine to the phenylalanine. Of the read, only the CDR3 DNA is kept; its 42 bases are in frame from base 1. From a lookup of the germline V gene, CDR1 and CDR2 are SQVTM and ANQGSEA. V is trimmed back by 3 bases and J by 8 bases, and the junction contains 8 bases that no gene match accounts for. The data derive from a study of PD-1 blockade in classical Hodgkin lymphoma (dated by TCRdb to the early 2020s). At the level of the whole study: Nivolumab dosing was 3 mg/kg intravenously every 2 weeks, continuing until either disease progression or unacceptable toxicity. The study used CyTOF and TCR beta sequencing to define a peripheral blood immune signature of response to PD-1 blockade in classical Hodgkin lymphoma. Beyond this particular receptor, the publication reports: CD4+ but not CD8+ TCR diversity rose significantly by C4D1 (p=0.0027 vs p=0.16), most apparent in complete responders (p=0.02). Baseline TCR diversity was reported as lower in newly diagnosed patients than in healthy donors, and lower still in relapsed/refractory patients. The study covered only a single clinical trial cohort, and the causes of the repertoire differences, possibly disease activity or prior therapy, were still not defined. Patients starting nivolumab less than 1 year after ASCT had lower diversity and were excluded from later analyses to avoid confounding by immune reconstitution. Trial patients achieving complete response had baseline diversity similar to newly diagnosed patients, whereas partial responders and progressors had significantly lower diversity.

The meaning of the sample's time point label: cycle 2 day 1 (C2D1) of nivolumab. Every trial patient had relapsed following autologous stem cell transplantation, and prior brentuximab vedotin exposure was what differed among cohorts A, B and C. The trial cohort comprised some 60 patients with relapsed/refractory classical Hodgkin lymphoma whose best overall responses were complete response, partial response or progressive disease. In the multi-cohort phase II CheckMate 205 trial, trial patients received single-agent nivolumab. An independent review committee assessed best overall response by applying the 2007 International Working Group response criteria. Trial PBMCs were collected immediately before nivolumab initiation (C1D1) and during therapy at cycle 2 day 1 and cycle 4 day 1. Peripheral blood was collected in 8 mL Vacutainer Cell Preparation Tubes, from which PBMCs were isolated by centrifugation and then cryopreserved.

The sample was peripheral blood mononuclear cells (PBMCs), taken before the second cycle of nivolumab. The TCR sequence derives from a human donor with classical Hodgkin lymphoma. The chain is made from TRBV29-1 and TRBJ1-2, with 11 middle bases fitting TRBD1. CDR3 reads: CSVEDRGLWGGYTF. The DNA is as follows: TGCAGCGTTGAGGACAGGGGGCTCTGGGGAGGCTACACCTTC.